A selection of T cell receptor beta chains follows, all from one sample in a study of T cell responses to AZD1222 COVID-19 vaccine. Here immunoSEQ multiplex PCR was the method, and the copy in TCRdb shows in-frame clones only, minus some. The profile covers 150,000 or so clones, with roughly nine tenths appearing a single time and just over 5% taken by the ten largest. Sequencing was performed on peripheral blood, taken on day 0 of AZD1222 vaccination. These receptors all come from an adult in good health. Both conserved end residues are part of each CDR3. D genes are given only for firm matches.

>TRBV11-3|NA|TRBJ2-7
TGTGCCAGCAGCTTAGATGCTAGGGAGCAGTACTTC
CASSLDAREQYF
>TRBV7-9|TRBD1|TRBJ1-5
TGTGCCAGCAGGGACAGGTATCAGCCCCAGCATTTT
CASRDRYQPQHF
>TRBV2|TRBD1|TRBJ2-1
TGTGCCAGCAGCGGACAGGCCCTAAACAATGAGCAGTTCTTC
CASSGQALNNEQFF
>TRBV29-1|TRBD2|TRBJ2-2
TGCAGCGGGACTAGCGCTAACACCGGGGAGCTGTTTTTT
CSGTSANTGELFF
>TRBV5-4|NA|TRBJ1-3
TGTGCCAGCAGCTTGGATGGGGGACGCAGAAACACCATATATTTT
CASSLDGGRRNTIYF
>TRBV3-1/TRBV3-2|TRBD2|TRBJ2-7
TGTGCCAGCAGCCGCACTAGCGGCTCCTACGAGCAGTACTTC
CASSRTSGSYEQYF
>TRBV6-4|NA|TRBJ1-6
TGTGCCAGCAGTGACGGGGTTGGGAATTCACCCCTCCACTTT
CASSDGVGNSPLHF
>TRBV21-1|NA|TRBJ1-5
TGTGCCAGCAGCAAAGCGGGTGACAGGCCGTATAGCAATCAGCCCCAGCATTTT
CASSKAGDRPYSNQPQHF
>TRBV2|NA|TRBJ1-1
TGTGCCAGCAGTGCCGACAGGAACACTGAAGCTTTCTTT
CASSADRNTEAFF
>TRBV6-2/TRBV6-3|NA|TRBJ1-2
TGTGCCAGCAGTTATTTGGCCGGTCGGGTGTTTGCTGGCTACACCTTC
CASSYLAGRVFAGYTF